The 21 T cell receptor beta chains below come from one sample, sequenced in a study of blood T cell repertoires in COVID-19. Produced via immunoSEQ multiplex PCR; TCRdb's table is partial and in-frame only. Of just over 150,000 clones listed, approximately 90% are singletons. What was sequenced was PBMCs or T cells enriched from blood (not recorded which). The receptors were sampled from a woman between 45 and 60 years old who had recovered from COVID-19.

The chain's CDR3 is CASATPLGGKLFF. Here the CDR3 DNA reads TGCGCCAGCGCCACCCCACTCGGAGGAAAACTGTTTTTT. The chain combines TRBV4-3 with TRBJ1-4, with D hard to call. Trimming removed 8 bases from V and 10 bases from J, with 17 bases in between. Looked up from germline, CDR1 is LGHNA and CDR2 is YSLEER. This CDR3 has 13 amino acids.

V gene TRBV29-1 combines with J gene TRBJ1-2; 9 bases fit TRBD1. CDR3 length: 12 residues. V was clipped by 4 bases and J by 8 bases; unmatched bases: 5. CDR1 is SQVTM and CDR2 is ANQGSEA in the germline V gene. CDR3 region: CSVAETGGGYTF. CDR3 DNA sequence: TGCAGCGTTGCCGAAACAGGGGGCGGCTACACCTTC.

V and J are TRBV11-2 and TRBJ2-3; D not resolved. V lost 3 bases to trimming and J lost 2 bases, with 9 bases between them. There are 14 residues in the CDR3. Per the germline V gene, CDR1 is SGHAT and CDR2 is FQNNGV. Written as DNA, the CDR3 is TGTGCCAGCAGCTTGGGCGTAATCACAGATACGCAGTATTTT. The encoded protein is CASSLGVITDTQYF.

This chain connects TRBV4-2 to TRBJ2-3, with no clear D. Germline CDR1 LGHNA, CDR2 YNFKEQ. V shed 4 bases and J shed 6 bases, with 11 bases lying between them. This CDR3 spans 13 amino acids. In DNA form, the CDR3 reads TGTGCCAGCAGCCCTCAGTTCGGGGATACGCAGTATTTT. It encodes CASSPQFGDTQYF.

The chain carries TRBV5-4 and TRBJ2-5; maybe TRBD2 (6 bases). The CDR3 consists of 13 residues. CDR1 SGHNT and CDR2 YYREEE come from the germline V gene (reference sequence). V lost 4 bases and J 4 bases, leaving 11 bases between the germline ends. This CDR3 is CASSRDFRETQYF. The CDR3 region has the DNA TGTGCCAGCAGCCGGGACTTTCGAGAGACCCAGTACTTC.

The V and J genes are TRBV20-1 and TRBJ2-3, with D possibly matching TRBD2 (5 bases). Per the germline V gene, CDR1 is DFQATT and CDR2 is SNEGSKA (reference sequence). There are 14 residues in the CDR3. Trimming took 3 bases from V and 3 from J, leaving 13 bases between them. In DNA, the CDR3 is TGCAGTGCTAGTACCCCAGAGGGAACAGATACGCAGTATTTT. This gives the protein CSASTPEGTDTQYF.

V and J are TRBV6-5 and TRBJ1-5; perhaps TRBD1 as D (5 bases). V was cut by 2 bases and J by 3 bases, with 11 bases left in between. In germline, CDR1 is MNHEY, CDR2 SVGAGI. CDR3 length: 15 residues. As DNA, the CDR3 is TGTGCCAGCAGTTACGGGGGGGAGCTCAATCAGCCCCAGCATTTT. Encoded protein: CASSYGGELNQPQHF.

This clone has just one count. This chain joins TRBV5-1 and TRBJ1-2; D is unclear. V was cut by 0 bases and J by 4 bases, with 7 bases left in between. Germline V gene sequence: CDR1 SGHRS, CDR2 YFSETQ. The CDR3 covers 13 residues. CDR3 DNA sequence: TGCGCCAGCAGCTTGGCCGTCAGCTATGGCTACACCTTC. It is translated as CASSLAVSYGYTF.

The rearrangement links TRBV7-6 to TRBJ1-1; 7 bases match TRBD1. CDR1 and CDR2 from the germline V gene are SGHVS and FNYEAQ. The CDR3 runs to 15 residues. With V trimmed by 1 base and J by 5 bases, 7 bases remained unmatched. The CDR3 nucleotides are TGTGCCAGCAGCTTAGGGAGACAGGGAGAAACTGAAGCTTTCTTT. As protein: CASSLGRQGETEAFF.

The CDR3 DNA reads as TGTGCCAGCAGCTTTACAGGGCTCCAAGAGACCCAGTACTTC. Its translation: CASSFTGLQETQYF. This chain connects TRBV7-2 to TRBJ2-5, with a weak D call TRBD1 (6 bases). The CDR3 consists of 14 residues. V was clipped by 3 bases and J by 1 base, with 9 bases between them. Germline CDR1 SGHTA, CDR2 FQGNSA.

This chain links TRBV5-1 with TRBJ1-4, with TRBD1 identical over 10 bases. The CDR3 has 14 residues. Per the germline V gene, CDR1 is SGHRS and CDR2 is YFSETQ. J gave up 5 bases and V 5 bases, and 3 bases lay outside the gene matches. In nucleotides, the CDR3 is TGCGCCAGCAGTCCGGGACAGGGGAATGAAAAACTGTTTTTT. Its translation is CASSPGQGNEKLFF.

The chain uses TRBV7-2 and TRBJ2-1; D perhaps matches TRBD1 (6 bases). V lost 5 bases, J lost 5 bases, and 13 bases lay in between. The CDR3 has 14 residues. The germline V gene encodes CDR1 SGHTA and CDR2 FQGNSA. The CDR3, as DNA: TGTGCCAGCAGCCCCCGCTGGGGGCACAATGAGCAGTTCTTC. Amino acids: CASSPRWGHNEQFF.

The sample holds one count of this clone. V usage is TRBV2 and J usage is TRBJ1-1, with 11 positions matching TRBD1. Per germline, CDR1 SNHLY and CDR2 FYNNEI. This CDR3 is 12 amino acids long. The V gene end was trimmed by 8 bases and the J gene end by 7 bases; junction bases not matched to a gene: 3. The CDR3 region has the DNA TGTGCCAGCGTGGGACAGGGGGGTGAAGCTTTCTTT. It translates to CASVGQGGEAFF.

This clone was observed once. The chain employs TRBV4-1 and TRBJ1-1, with a possible D match to TRBD1 (6 bases). Germline CDR1 reads MGHRA; CDR2 reads YSYEKL. Trimming pared 3 bases from V and 0 bases from J, leaving 11 bases between. This CDR3 is 15 amino acids long. The chain's CDR3 is CASSQGALVNTEAFF. CDR3 DNA: TGCGCCAGCAGCCAGGGGGCTTTAGTGAACACTGAAGCTTTCTTT.

The chain combines TRBV6-5 with TRBJ1-6, with a possible D match to TRBD1 (6 bases). Looked up from germline, CDR1 is MNHEY and CDR2 is SVGAGI. The ends were cut back, 6 bases at V and 14 bases at J, with 20 bases in the middle. The CDR3 consists of 14 residues. Here the CDR3 reads CASRSGTRVLSLHF. CDR3 DNA: TGTGCCAGCAGGTCGGGGACACGGGTTTTGTCCCTCCACTTT.

The CDR3 region is CASSDPVLTLGGLHYGYTF. CDR3 DNA sequence: TGTGCCAGCAGTGACCCTGTCCTAACCTTGGGGGGGCTTCACTATGGCTACACCTTC. This chain links TRBV2 with TRBJ1-2; TRBD1 is a possible D gene (6 bases). Germline V gene data show CDR1 as SNHLY and CDR2 as FYNNEI. Trimming removed 3 bases from V and 3 bases from J, with 26 bases in between. CDR3 length: 19 amino acids.

The chain carries TRBV4-1 and TRBJ2-3; 7 bases match TRBD2. The CDR3 sequence is 16 residues long. The germline CDR1 and CDR2 sequences are MGHRA and YSYEKL. The junction had 11 bases not matched to a gene; V was cut back by 4 bases and J by 4 bases. In DNA, the CDR3 is TGCGCCAGCAGCCCATACCCAGAAGCGGGGCCAGATACGCAGTATTTT. Translation gives CASSPYPEAGPDTQYF.

This sequence joins TRBV5-1 and TRBJ1-1, with unresolved D. The CDR3 covers 14 residues. The V and J ends lost 5 bases and 5 bases respectively, with 16 bases between them. The germline CDR1 and CDR2 sequences are SGHRS and YFSETQ. The CDR3 nucleotides are TGCGCCAGCAGGTGGGATCCGGGGAAGACTGAAGCTTTCTTT. Amino acids: CASRWDPGKTEAFF.

This clone was observed a single time. The CDR3 DNA sequence: TGCAGTGCTAGTATAATGCTGGGGCAATTAAGCGGCTACACCTTC. It encodes CSASIMLGQLSGYTF. The genes are TRBV20-1 and TRBJ1-2; tentatively, D is TRBD1 (5 bases). This CDR3 is 15 amino acids long. CDR1 DFQATT and CDR2 SNEGSKA come from the germline V gene (reference sequence). Trimming cost V 3 bases and J 8 bases, with 22 bases left between them.

With respect to this clone: At the DNA level, this CDR3 is encoded by other sequences in the same sample as well. V gene TRBV29-1 combines with J gene TRBJ1-1; the match to TRBD1 covers 8 bases. Germline CDR1 is SQVTM and CDR2 is ANQGSEA. The CDR3 has 12 amino acids. Unmatched junction bases numbered 1, after V lost 6 bases and J lost 1 base. CDR3 amino acids: CSVGQGNTEAFF. The CDR3 coding sequence is TGCAGCGTCGGACAGGGGAACACTGAAGCTTTCTTT.

The V and J genes are TRBV7-9 and TRBJ1-5; TRBD1 aligns across 9 bases. With V trimmed by 3 bases and J by 6 bases, 3 bases remained unmatched. This CDR3 has 14 residues. Germline lookup yields CDR1 SEHNR and CDR2 FQNEAQ (reference sequence). CDR3: CASSFGTGSQPQHF. As DNA, the CDR3 is TGTGCCAGCAGCTTTGGGACAGGGAGTCAGCCCCAGCATTTT. Based on the CDR3 plus reference TRBV7-9 and TRBJ1-5, the full variable domain is DTGVSQNPRHKITKRGQNVTFRCDPISEHNRLYWYRQTLGQGPEFLTYFQNEAQLEKSRLLSDRFSAERPKGSFSTLEIQRTEQGDSAMYLCASSFGTGSQPQHFGDGTRLSIL.